This passage covers 6 T cell receptor beta chains from one sample sequenced in a study of T cells expressing NK-cell markers. From its re-call of the 5' RACE reads, TCRdb lists each CDR3 protein once, without DNA. The data show about 170,000 distinct CDR3 sequences, and the top ten clones hold 20% to 25%. Specimen: blood T cells: a sorted CD56 or NKG2C T cell subset, CD4+ or CD8+ T cells, or bulk PBMC T cells (not recorded which). The origin of the receptors is a man aged 18-75 years in good health.

The V and J genes are TRBV3-1 and TRBJ1-3; TCRdb selects TRBD1, and the lack of DNA leaves this call unchecked. The V gene's germline CDR1 is LGHDT and CDR2 YNNKEL (reference sequence). The CDR3 length is 17 residues. The CDR3 sequence: CASSQDWGYFSGNTIYF.

The J gene is TRBJ2-6, the V gene TRBV7-9; absent DNA, TCRdb's TRBD2 call cannot be checked. From germline, CDR1 is SEHNR and CDR2 FQNEAQ (reference sequence). This CDR3 region has 16 residues. CDR3 sequence: CASSFGLATGANVLTF.

This chain uses TRBV6-5 with TRBJ2-1; TCRdb's assignment of TRBD2 cannot be checked, as there is no DNA. CDR1 and CDR2 from the germline V gene are MNHEY and SVGAGI. This CDR3 spans 11 amino acids. The CDR3 protein is CATSGGYEQFF.

The V and J genes are TRBV27 and TRBJ1-6. Germline V gene data show CDR1 as MNHEY and CDR2 as SMNVEV (reference sequence). This CDR3 comprises 15 residues. This CDR3 reads CASSLIGSYNSPLHF.

The chain is built from TRBV9 and TRBJ1-1. CDR3 length: 18 amino acids. Germline V gives CDR1 SGDLS, CDR2 YYNGEE. The CDR3 reads CASSPETTLVPSNTEAFF.

The V and J genes are TRBV7-9 and TRBJ2-7; TCRdb names TRBD1, which stays unverified in the absence of DNA. From germline, CDR1 is SEHNR and CDR2 FQNEAQ (reference sequence). This CDR3 is built from 12 residues. The CDR3 is CASSLADRGLYF.